The 18 T cell receptor beta chains in this list originate from one sample, sequenced in a study of blood T cell repertoires in COVID-19. This table comes from immunoSEQ multiplex PCR, and its TCRdb copy is limited to in-frame clones, with some not included. The data hold some 60,000 clones, with more than 90% observed a single time. The sample consisted of peripheral blood. The origin of the receptors is a human donor in a cohort sampled during active COVID-19.

This clone was counted once. The chain combines TRBV12-5 with TRBJ2-3; 10 nucleotides line up with TRBD2. CDR3 size: 17 residues. J was trimmed by 9 bases and V by 1 base; bases with no gene match: 13. CDR1 is LGHNT, CDR2 FRNRAP, per germline. CDR3: CASGLGRTSGFSGTQYF. As DNA, the CDR3 is TGTGCTAGTGGTTTGGGGAGGACTAGCGGCTTCTCAGGCACGCAGTATTTT. The full variable domain, completed using reference TRBV12-5 and TRBJ2-3, is DARVTQTPRHKVTEMGQEVTMRCQPILGHNTVFWYRQTMMQGLELLAYFRNRAPLDDSGMPKDRFSAEMPDATLATLKIQPSEPRDSAVYFCASGLGRTSGFSGTQYFGPGTRLTVL.

The chain carries TRBV3-1 (or the pseudogene TRBV3-2) and TRBJ1-3; no firm D call. Germline assignment: CDR1 LGHDT and CDR2 YNNKEL (reference sequence). V lost 0 bases and J lost 0, with 15 bases in between. CDR3 size: 18 residues. The CDR3 coding sequence is TGTGCCAGCAGCCAAGATATCACCGCGATATACTCTGGAAACACCATATATTTT. This translates into CASSQDITAIYSGNTIYF.

This clone appeared once. V usage is TRBV19 and J usage is TRBJ2-7, with a tentative D call TRBD1 (5 bases). The CDR3 has 12 amino acids. The V gene lost 7 bases and the J gene lost 4 bases, with 11 bases spanning the gap. Germline V gives CDR1 LNHDA, CDR2 SQIVND (reference sequence). CDR3 loop: CASNNRGYEQYF. The CDR3 nucleotides are TGTGCCAGTAATAATAGGGGTTACGAGCAGTACTTC.

The chain combines TRBV7-2 with TRBJ2-7; no clear D. V lost 3 bases to trimming and J lost 4 bases, with 13 bases between them. There are 14 residues in the CDR3. Germline CDR1 and CDR2: SGHTA and FQGNSA. This CDR3 reads CASSFPTTPYEQYF. The DNA of the CDR3 is TGTGCCAGCAGCTTCCCAACGACACCGTACGAGCAGTACTTC.

This chain connects TRBV5-5 to TRBJ2-2, with TRBD1 identical over 8 bases. This CDR3 has 15 residues. Germline loops: CDR1 SGHKS, CDR2 YYEKEE (reference sequence). V was pared by 4 bases and J by 7 bases, with 9 bases of the junction left unmatched. The CDR3: CASSDLDRAYGELFF. The CDR3 nucleotides read TGTGCCAGCAGCGACCTGGACAGGGCGTACGGGGAGCTGTTTTTT.

The chain couples TRBV24-1 to TRBJ1-6; TRBD1 matches at 9 bases. Trimming cost V 10 bases and J 11 bases; bases outside gene matches: 8. The CDR3 is 13 residues long. Per the germline V gene, CDR1 is KGHDR and CDR2 is SFDVKD. CDR3 amino acids: CATQDRGGPPLHF. The CDR3, as DNA: TGTGCCACGCAGGACAGGGGCGGACCACCCCTCCACTTT.

V gene TRBV6-2 or TRBV6-3 combines with J gene TRBJ1-1; D is ambiguous. V lost 2 bases, J lost 5 bases, and 9 bases lay in between. This CDR3 comprises 13 residues. In germline, CDR1 is MNHEY, CDR2 SVGEGT. CDR3 loop: CASSYTDFTEAFF. The CDR3 region has the DNA TGTGCCAGCAGTTACACGGACTTTACTGAAGCTTTCTTT.

About this clone itself: One junction end disagrees with the germline gene, perhaps due to a read error. Other DNA sequences within the sample encode an identical CDR3. V and J are TRBV7-9 and TRBJ2-7; D remains ambiguous. This CDR3 has 13 amino acids. CDR1 and CDR2 from the germline V gene are SEHNR and FQNEAQ (reference sequence). CDR3 DNA sequence: TGCGCCAGCAGCTCGAAGACAAACTACGAGCAGTACTTC. It encodes CASSSKTNYEQYF.

The genes are TRBV7-3 and TRBJ2-7; 14 bases map to TRBD2. The CDR3 has 15 residues. J lost 7 bases, V lost 4 bases, and 6 bases had no gene match. Germline V CDR1 and CDR2: SGHTA, FQGTGA. CDR3 in amino acids: CASSWGTSGSREQYF. The CDR3 nucleotides are TGTGCCAGCAGCTGGGGGACTAGCGGGAGTAGGGAGCAGTACTTC.

The chain recombines TRBV19 with TRBJ1-1; D is perhaps TRBD1 (5 bases). Germline lookup yields CDR1 LNHDA and CDR2 SQIVND (reference sequence). With 8 bases removed from V and 5 bases from J, the gap between germline ends came to 15 bases. This CDR3 region has 13 residues. The CDR3 is CASGPDRGTEAFF. CDR3 nucleotide sequence: TGTGCCAGTGGCCCCGACCGGGGGACTGAAGCTTTCTTT.

This chain joins TRBV6-4 and TRBJ1-2; 9 bases fit TRBD1. Trimming took 8 bases from V and 8 from J; bases not matched to a gene: 6. This CDR3 spans 12 amino acids. CDR1 is MRHNA, CDR2 SNTAGT, per germline. CDR3 in DNA: TGTGCCAGCGGAGGGACAGGGAGGGGCTACACCTTC. It codes for CASGGTGRGYTF.

The V call is TRBV12-3 or TRBV12-4, the J call TRBJ2-2; the D gene is possibly TRBD2 (5 bases). V was clipped by 0 bases and J by 6 bases, with 5 bases between them. The CDR3 is 13 amino acids. The DNA of the CDR3 is TGTGCCAGCAGTTTAGCGGGAGCCGGGGAGCTGTTTTTT. Protein: CASSLAGAGELFF.

Here the CDR3 reads CATSRDSEMGQAEAFF. The CDR3 DNA reads as TGTGCCACCAGCAGAGACTCCGAAATGGGGCAGGCTGAAGCTTTCTTT. The rearrangement uses TRBV15 and TRBJ1-1, with a weak D call TRBD1 (5 bases). Germline V gene lookup returns CDR1 LNHNV and CDR2 YYDKDF (reference sequence). The CDR3 runs to 16 residues. V lost 0 bases and J 6 bases, leaving 17 bases between the germline ends.

The chain links TRBV19 to TRBJ1-1; 9 positions match TRBD1. The germline CDR1 and CDR2 sequences are LNHDA and SQIVND (reference sequence). The CDR3 is made up of 16 amino acids. J gave up 6 bases and V 4 bases, and 12 bases lay outside the gene matches. CDR3 sequence reads: CASSKGEGQGIPEAFF. CDR3 coding DNA: TGTGCCAGTAGTAAGGGGGAGGGACAGGGAATCCCTGAAGCTTTCTTT.

The gene calls are TRBV4-2 and TRBJ1-3; perhaps TRBD1 as D (5 bases). The CDR3 spans 15 residues. Trimming took off 0 bases at V and 3 bases at J, with 9 bases between the two ends. Germline V gives CDR1 LGHNA, CDR2 YNFKEQ. Here the CDR3 DNA reads TGTGCCAGCAGCCAAGACCAGGGAAGTGGAAACACCATATATTTT. Its protein product is CASSQDQGSGNTIYF.

This clone was counted once. The genes are TRBV3-1 (or the pseudogene TRBV3-2) and TRBJ1-5; D gene uncertain. This CDR3 is built from 13 residues. CDR1 and CDR2 from the germline V gene are LGHDT and YNNKEL (reference sequence). Trimming shortened V by 1 base and J by 4 bases, and 5 bases separated the two germline ends. This CDR3 reads CASSQVSNQPQHF. In DNA, the CDR3 is TGTGCCAGCAGCCAAGTTTCTAATCAGCCCCAGCATTTT.

This rearrangement joins TRBV12-5 to TRBJ1-1; no reliable D call. V was trimmed by 5 bases and J by 2 bases, leaving 9 bases between them. This CDR3 comprises 13 residues. Germline V gene lookup returns CDR1 LGHNT and CDR2 FRNRAP. This CDR3 reads CASGPRHNTEAFF. CDR3 nucleotides: TGTGCTAGTGGTCCACGACATAACACTGAAGCTTTCTTT.

V gene TRBV28 combines with J gene TRBJ2-3; D possibly corresponds to TRBD2 (5 bases). Trimming took off 3 bases at V and 13 bases at J, with 11 bases between the two ends. CDR3 length: 11 residues. Germline CDR1 MDHEN, CDR2 SYDVKM. The CDR3 is CASSLEATKYF. CDR3 nucleotide sequence: TGTGCCAGCAGTTTGGAGGCTACAAAGTATTTT.